This passage covers 5 T cell receptor beta chains from one sample sequenced in a study of shared clonotypes between healthy human individuals. Method: immunoSEQ multiplex PCR; TCRdb's copy keeps in-frame clones and lacks some. Counted here are about 2.3 million clones, about 90% occurring once; the ten biggest clones make up around 0.35%. Source material: naive CD4+ T cells from PBMCs. The sample's subset: CD45RA+ positively selected. Receptors were obtained from a man aged 18-30 years in good health. Some clones in this sample may be carry-over from other donors' samples.

The rearrangement joins TRBV10-3 to TRBJ1-2; the D gene is possibly TRBD1 (6 bases). The germline CDR1 and CDR2 sequences are ENHRY and SYGVKD. CDR3 length: 15 amino acids. The ends were cut back, 4 bases at V and 3 bases at J, with 15 bases in the middle. The CDR3 DNA is TGTGCCATCAGTGCGCCCGGGACAACGCACTATGGCTACACCTTC. Its protein is CAISAPGTTHYGYTF.

This clone was observed once. Other DNA sequences from this sample encode an identical CDR3 as well. The gene calls are TRBV9 and TRBJ1-2, with 7 bases fitting TRBD1. The V gene's germline CDR1 is SGDLS and CDR2 YYNGEE. The V gene end was trimmed by 4 bases and the J gene end by 4 bases; junction bases not matched to a gene: 4. This CDR3 has 13 amino acids. The CDR3 DNA is TGTGCCAGCAGCCCAGGGACAGTCTATGGCTACACCTTC. Its protein is CASSPGTVYGYTF. Drawing the rest from reference TRBV9 and TRBJ1-2, the complete variable domain is DSGVTQTPKHLITATGQRVTLRCSPRSGDLSVYWYQQSLDQGLQFLIQYYNGEERAKGNILERFSAQQFPDLHSELNLSSLELGDSALYFCASSPGTVYGYTFGSGTRLTVV.

This clone showed up just once. The chain carries TRBV9 and TRBJ1-2; D uncertain. The length of the CDR3 is 16 residues. Germline V gives CDR1 SGDLS, CDR2 YYNGEE. Deletions cut 0 bases from V and 5 bases from J, with 17 bases between. CDR3 residues: CASSVGLVAAQYGYTF. CDR3 nucleotides: TGTGCCAGCAGCGTAGGATTAGTGGCAGCTCAATATGGCTACACCTTC.

The gene calls are TRBV19 and TRBJ1-1, with D perhaps matching TRBD1 (5 bases). CDR3 length: 14 amino acids. The germline V gene encodes CDR1 LNHDA and CDR2 SQIVND (reference sequence). V was clipped by 5 bases and J by 4 bases, with 14 bases between them. The chain's CDR3 is CASSRPGVSTEAFF. The CDR3 nucleotides are TGTGCCAGTAGTCGTCCGGGGGTTAGCACTGAAGCTTTCTTT.

The gene calls are TRBV29-1 and TRBJ2-1; D unclear. Per the germline V gene, CDR1 is SQVTM and CDR2 is ANQGSEA. This CDR3 spans 14 amino acids. Trimming stripped 3 bases from V and 5 bases from J, with 14 bases between. CDR3 DNA sequence: TGCAGCGTTGACAGTCCTTATCCCCACAATGAGCAGTTCTTC. Amino acids: CSVDSPYPHNEQFF.